The 16 T cell receptor beta chains reported below all come from one sample, sequenced in a study of early T cells in non-severe SARS-CoV-2 infection. TCRdb fed the 5' RACE reads into MiXCR, producing one record per CDR3 protein. The top ten clones hold approximately 4% of a sample with some 57,000 distinct CDR3 sequences, approximately 8% of them seen once. The material was whole blood, obtained at baseline. These receptors came from an adult who was a healthcare worker with PCR-confirmed SARS-CoV-2 infection or an uninfected control (not recorded which).

This chain uses TRBV7-9 with TRBJ1-3; TRBD1 is a possible D gene (6 bases). CDR1 is SEHNR, CDR2 FQNEAQ, per germline (reference sequence). The CDR3 totals 13 residues. V was cut by 4 bases and J by 7 bases, with 11 bases left in between. In DNA form, the CDR3 reads TGTGCCAGCAGCTCAACAGGGTCGAACACCATATATTTT. This encodes CASSSTGSNTIYF. The full variable domain, rest sourced from reference TRBV7-9 and TRBJ1-3, is DTGVSQNPRHKITKRGQNVTFRCDPISEHNRLYWYRQTLGQGPEFLTYFQNEAQLEKSRLLSDRFSAERPKGSFSTLEIQRTEQGDSAMYLCASSSTGSNTIYFGEGSWLTVV.

There are a few counts of this clonotype. This chain joins TRBV9 and TRBJ2-7, with D possibly matching TRBD2 (6 bases). Germline loops: CDR1 SGDLS, CDR2 YYNGEE. V shed 4 bases and J shed 1 base, with 9 bases lying between them. The CDR3 is made up of 13 amino acids. The CDR3 protein is CASSPGTSYEQYF. CDR3 nucleotides: TGTGCCAGCAGCCCCGGGACTTCCTACGAGCAGTACTTC.

The rearrangement uses TRBV7-2 and TRBJ1-5; the D gene is possibly TRBD1 (5 bases). From germline, CDR1 is SGHTA and CDR2 FQGNSA. The CDR3 sequence is 13 residues long. The V end lost 5 bases, the J end lost 8 bases, and 13 bases lay between the germline ends. This chain's CDR3 is CASSIRTREPQHF. In DNA, the CDR3 is TGTGCCAGCAGCATAAGAACCAGGGAGCCCCAGCATTTT.

There are a few counts of this clonotype. V and J are TRBV29-1 and TRBJ1-1; D may be TRBD1 (5 bases). V lost 4 bases and J lost 5, with 14 bases in between. Germline V gives CDR1 SQVTM, CDR2 ANQGSEA. CDR3 length: 13 amino acids. The CDR3 DNA follows: TGCAGCGTTGGGGAAACCTGGGGGACTGAAGCTTTCTTT. It encodes CSVGETWGTEAFF.

This chain connects TRBV7-3 to TRBJ1-1, with D hard to call. This CDR3 has 17 residues. The V gene lost 2 bases and the J gene lost 3 bases, with 19 bases spanning the gap. CDR1 and CDR2 from the germline V gene are SGHTA and FQGTGA. The CDR3 is CASSLLRGVRRYTEAFF. The CDR3 region has the DNA TGTGCCAGCAGCTTACTCCGCGGCGTCAGGCGCTACACTGAAGCTTTCTTT.

The chain carries TRBV5-1 and TRBJ1-2, with D possibly being TRBD1 (5 bases). Trimming pared 5 bases from V and 6 bases from J, leaving 20 bases between. Germline CDR1 reads SGHRS; CDR2 reads YFSETQ. The CDR3 runs to 15 residues. The CDR3 region is CASSRDQQETDGYTF. The CDR3 nucleotides are TGCGCCAGCAGTCGGGACCAACAGGAAACTGATGGCTACACCTTC. Based on the CDR3 plus reference TRBV5-1 and TRBJ1-2, the full variable domain is KAGVTQTPRYLIKTRGQQVTLSCSPISGHRSVSWYQQTPGQGLQFLFEYFSETQRNKGNFPGRFSGRQFSNSRSEMNVSTLELGDSALYLCASSRDQQETDGYTFGSGTRLTVV.

This clonotype was counted ten times or more. This sequence joins TRBV28 and TRBJ1-6; unclear D gene. V was trimmed by 5 bases and J by 7 bases, leaving 12 bases between them. This CDR3 comprises 14 residues. The germline gives CDR1 MDHEN, CDR2 SYDVKM. This CDR3 reads CASSGYGLNSPLHF. CDR3 sequence (DNA): TGTGCCAGCAGTGGATACGGCCTAAATTCACCCCTCCACTTT.

In its sample, this clonotype was seen a few times. Written as DNA, the CDR3 is TGTGCCAGTAGTAATCTTATGGAGACCCAGTACTTC. Its translation: CASSNLMETQYF. This chain uses TRBV19 with TRBJ2-5; D gene uncertain. The CDR3 length is 12 residues. The V gene's germline CDR1 is LNHDA and CDR2 SQIVND (reference sequence). The germline V and J ends were trimmed by 4 bases and 5 bases, with 8 bases remaining between them.

The CDR3 here is CASSFGLAGFGELFF. CDR3 in DNA: TGTGCCAGCAGCTTCGGACTAGCGGGATTCGGGGAGCTGTTTTTT. The chain employs TRBV7-3 and TRBJ2-2; 12 nucleotides match TRBD2. V shed 3 bases, J shed 7 bases, and the junction held 3 bases outside the gene matches. Germline CDR1 and CDR2: SGHTA and FQGTGA. This CDR3 is built from 15 residues.

This clonotype came up a few times. This chain connects TRBV20-1 to TRBJ2-7; either TRBD1 or TRBD2 may supply D (5 bases each). CDR1 and CDR2 from the germline V gene are DFQATT and SNEGSKA (reference sequence). The CDR3 is made up of 15 amino acids. V lost 5 bases, J lost 5 bases, and 22 bases lay in between. The CDR3 region has the DNA TGCAGTGCTTTCCCCCGGGCCGGGACGAAGAACGAGCAGTACTTC. Its translation is CSAFPRAGTKNEQYF.

The V gene is TRBV12-3 or TRBV12-4, the J gene TRBJ2-7; D is undetermined. V lost 1 base to trimming and J lost 0 bases, with 4 bases between them. The CDR3 covers 13 residues. The CDR3 loop reads CASSLDSSYEQYF. In nucleotides, the CDR3 is TGTGCCAGCAGTTTAGACAGCTCCTACGAGCAGTACTTC.

The rearrangement uses TRBV20-1 and TRBJ2-1; D is unclear. V was pared by 1 base and J by 4 bases, with 8 bases between. The CDR3 length is 13 residues. CDR1 DFQATT and CDR2 SNEGSKA come from the germline V gene (reference sequence). The CDR3 nucleotides are TGCAGTGCTAGAGCTTCTTCATACAATGAGCAGTTCTTC. Protein product: CSARASSYNEQFF.

The chain couples TRBV6-1 to TRBJ2-2, with a weak D call TRBD2 (6 bases). Germline CDR1 reads MNHNS; CDR2 reads SASEGT. CDR3 length: 13 amino acids. V was pared by 11 bases and J by 1 base, with 11 bases between. The CDR3 nucleotides read TGTGCCTCAGCGCGGGAGAACACCGGGGAGCTGTTTTTT. Its translation: CASARENTGELFF.

Many counts were recorded for this clonotype. The chain is built from TRBV19 and TRBJ2-5; D perhaps matches TRBD1 (5 bases). The CDR3 runs to 17 residues. The V gene lost 3 bases and the J gene lost 1 base, with 18 bases spanning the gap. Germline assignment: CDR1 LNHDA and CDR2 SQIVND (reference sequence). CDR3 amino acids: CASSIQGARSSQETQYF. In DNA, the CDR3 is TGTGCCAGTAGTATCCAGGGCGCGAGGAGTTCCCAAGAGACCCAGTACTTC.

V and J are TRBV6-5 and TRBJ2-2; D is ambiguous. This CDR3 has 15 residues. CDR1 and CDR2 (germline): MNHEY, SVGAGI. The V and J ends lost 0 bases and 6 bases respectively, with 11 bases between them. DNA for the CDR3: TGTGCCAGCAGTTACTCGAGATCCGGAGCCGGGGAGCTGTTTTTT. Amino acid sequence: CASSYSRSGAGELFF.

Only a few counts were recorded for this clonotype. This sequence joins TRBV5-1 and TRBJ2-4; D perhaps matches TRBD1 (5 bases). V lost 1 base and J lost 9, with 14 bases in between. The CDR3 runs 14 residues. CDR1 is SGHRS and CDR2 is YFSETQ in the germline V gene. As DNA, the CDR3 is TGCGCCAGCAGCTTGACCAGGGCGGACGTCATTCAGTACTTC. Protein product: CASSLTRADVIQYF.